Listed below are T cell receptor beta chains from one sample, sequenced in a study of T-cell memory formation after mild COVID-19. TCRdb re-called the 5' RACE reads through MiXCR, storing one row per CDR3 protein. The data contain hundreds of thousands of distinct CDR3 sequences, roughly 15% of them singletons. The material sequenced was PBMCs or a T cell subset sorted from them (not recorded which). The receptors here all came from a young man who had mild COVID-19 (a few samples of this study predate the infection). Cell type and time point are not known. CDR3s include the opening cysteine and the closing phenylalanine or tryptophan. A D gene is named only where the DNA matches it firmly. Size tells how often a clone was seen (once, few, many) or the class of an expanded clone, and some rows leave it out.

clone size: .; V gene: TRBV7-2; D gene: .; J gene: TRBJ2-1; CDR3 DNA: TGTGCCAGCAGCTTACATCGGGAGAGGAATGAGCAGTTCTTC; CDR3 protein: CASSLHRERNEQFF
clone size: few; V gene: TRBV18; D gene: TRBD2; J gene: TRBJ2-2; CDR3 DNA: TGTGCCAGCTCACCACGGGAGGGGAACACCGGGGAGCTGTTTTTT; CDR3 protein: CASSPREGNTGELFF
clone size: .; V gene: TRBV7-7; D gene: TRBD2; J gene: TRBJ2-2; CDR3 DNA: TGTGCCAGCAGCCACGGACTAGCGGGGGAAGAATTGGGCGGGGAGCTGTTTTTT; CDR3 protein: CASSHGLAGEELGGELFF
clone size: few; V gene: TRBV20-1; D gene: TRBD1; J gene: TRBJ2-7; CDR3 DNA: TGCAGTGCTTCCGGGACAGGGATCCTTTGGGAGCAGTACTTC; CDR3 protein: CSASGTGILWEQYF
clone size: few; V gene: TRBV5-1; D gene: .; J gene: TRBJ2-3; CDR3 DNA: TGCGCCAGCAGCTTGGAAGGCGTCCCAGATACGCAGTATTTT; CDR3 protein: CASSLEGVPDTQYF
clone size: .; V gene: TRBV7-6; D gene: TRBD2; J gene: TRBJ2-3; CDR3 DNA: TGTGCCAGCAGCCTAGCCTCTAGCGGGGGGAGGGATACGCAGTATTTT; CDR3 protein: CASSLASSGGRDTQYF
clone size: few; V gene: TRBV6-1; D gene: .; J gene: TRBJ1-2; CDR3 DNA: TGTGCCAGCAGTGCCGGGGTTTATAACTATGGCTACACCTTC; CDR3 protein: CASSAGVYNYGYTF
clone size: few; V gene: TRBV4-1; D gene: .; J gene: TRBJ2-7; CDR3 DNA: TGCGCCAGCAGCCCAGGTGTAGGGGGAACCTCCTACGAGCAGTACTTC; CDR3 protein: CASSPGVGGTSYEQYF
clone size: .; V gene: TRBV7-2; D gene: .; J gene: TRBJ1-1; CDR3 DNA: TGTGCCAGCAGCCCCGACAGCGCCCAGAACACTGAAGCTTTCTTT; CDR3 protein: CASSPDSAQNTEAFF
clone size: many; V gene: TRBV3-1; D gene: TRBD2; J gene: TRBJ2-2; CDR3 DNA: TGTGCCAGCAGCCACTCCGGGACTAGCGGCACCGGGGAGCTGTTTTTT; CDR3 protein: CASSHSGTSGTGELFF
clone size: many; V gene: TRBV12-3/TRBV12-4; D gene: .; J gene: TRBJ1-5; CDR3 DNA: TGTGCCAGCAGTTTAATGGATCGCAATCAGCCCCAGCATTTT; CDR3 protein: CASSLMDRNQPQHF
clone size: .; V gene: TRBV12-3/TRBV12-4; D gene: .; J gene: TRBJ2-2; CDR3 DNA: TGTGCCAGCAGTTTAGACTGGAACACCGGGGAGCTGTTTTTT; CDR3 protein: CASSLDWNTGELFF
clone size: few; V gene: TRBV5-5; D gene: .; J gene: TRBJ1-1; CDR3 DNA: TGTGCCAGCAGCCCTGGGGCCGTAACGGCTTTCTTT; CDR3 protein: CASSPGAVTAFF
clone size: few; V gene: TRBV12-3/TRBV12-4; D gene: .; J gene: TRBJ1-4; CDR3 DNA: TGTGCCAGCAGTTTTTGGGGTCGGGGACTTCGACCTGCAACTAATGAAAAACTGTTTTTT; CDR3 protein: CASSFWGRGLRPATNEKLFF
clone size: few; V gene: TRBV5-1; D gene: TRBD1; J gene: TRBJ1-4; CDR3 DNA: TGCGCCAGCAGCTTGTGGGACGGGACAGGGAAAGAAAAACTGTTTTTT; CDR3 protein: CASSLWDGTGKEKLFF
clone size: few; V gene: TRBV2; D gene: .; J gene: TRBJ1-4; CDR3 DNA: TGTGCCAGCAGTGCCCCCTCGGGGACGGAACTGTTTTTT; CDR3 protein: CASSAPSGTELFF
clone size: many; V gene: TRBV10-3; D gene: .; J gene: TRBJ2-2; CDR3 DNA: TGTGCCATCAATGGGGCATCGAACACCGGGGAGCTGTTTTTT; CDR3 protein: CAINGASNTGELFF
clone size: many; V gene: TRBV7-2; D gene: .; J gene: TRBJ2-5; CDR3 DNA: TGTGCCAGCAGCCGACGAGGGGAGACCCAGTACTTC; CDR3 protein: CASSRRGETQYF
clone size: .; V gene: TRBV6-2/TRBV6-3; D gene: .; J gene: TRBJ1-2; CDR3 DNA: TGTGCCAGCAGTTACTCGGGAGGCCGCTATGGCTACACCTTC; CDR3 protein: CASSYSGGRYGYTF
clone size: .; V gene: TRBV6-1; D gene: TRBD1; J gene: TRBJ1-5; CDR3 DNA: TGTGCCAGCAGCCTGAATATCGGACAGGGCGGTCAGCCCCAGCATTTT; CDR3 protein: CASSLNIGQGGQPQHF
clone size: many; V gene: TRBV5-1; D gene: .; J gene: TRBJ2-2; CDR3 DNA: TGCGCCAGCATGGAACAAAACACCGGGGAGCTGTTTTTT; CDR3 protein: CASMEQNTGELFF
clone size: .; V gene: TRBV7-9; D gene: .; J gene: TRBJ2-7; CDR3 DNA: TGTGCCAGCAGCTCTATGGAGGGGTCCGAGCAGTACTTC; CDR3 protein: CASSSMEGSEQYF
clone size: many; V gene: TRBV7-2; D gene: .; J gene: TRBJ1-2; CDR3 DNA: TGTGCCAGCAGCTTACTTTTGGGGAACTATGGCTACACCTTC; CDR3 protein: CASSLLLGNYGYTF
clone size: few; V gene: TRBV19; D gene: TRBD1; J gene: TRBJ1-2; CDR3 DNA: TGTGCCAGTAGTCCCCGGACAGGGGGCGTCTATGGCTACACCTTC; CDR3 protein: CASSPRTGGVYGYTF
clone size: few; V gene: TRBV7-2; D gene: .; J gene: TRBJ1-6; CDR3 DNA: TGTGCCAGCAGCTTAGGAGGTCACCAGGGGAGGTCCCTCCACTTT; CDR3 protein: CASSLGGHQGRSLHF
clone size: many; V gene: TRBV7-6; D gene: TRBD2; J gene: TRBJ2-5; CDR3 DNA: TGTGCCAGCAGATGGGATTCGGGGGGGCAAGAGACCCAGTACTTC; CDR3 protein: CASRWDSGGQETQYF
clone size: .; V gene: TRBV6-5; D gene: .; J gene: TRBJ1-1; CDR3 DNA: TGTGCCAGCAGTTACTCGACAGTGACTGAAGCTTTCTTT; CDR3 protein: CASSYSTVTEAFF
clone size: .; V gene: TRBV9; D gene: .; J gene: TRBJ1-1; CDR3 DNA: TGTGCCAGCAGCCCCCCGGGGGGGGGCGGGCAAGCTTTCTTT; CDR3 protein: CASSPPGGGGQAFF
clone size: few; V gene: TRBV5-1; D gene: TRBD2; J gene: TRBJ2-3; CDR3 DNA: TGCGCCAGCAGCACCCCGATGGCGGGGGGGCGAAGGACACCAGATACGCAGTATTTT; CDR3 protein: CASSTPMAGGRRTPDTQYF
clone size: .; V gene: TRBV19; D gene: .; J gene: TRBJ2-5; CDR3 DNA: TGTGCCAGTAGTATGAGCATTAAAGAGACCCAGTACTTC; CDR3 protein: CASSMSIKETQYF
clone size: .; V gene: TRBV15; D gene: .; J gene: TRBJ2-7; CDR3 DNA: TGTGCCACCAAGGACAGAAATTCCTACGAGCAGTACTTC; CDR3 protein: CATKDRNSYEQYF
clone size: once; V gene: TRBV24-1; D gene: .; J gene: TRBJ1-3; CDR3 DNA: TGTGCCACCAGTGGGGGGCCTGGCTCTGGAAACACCATATATTTT; CDR3 protein: CATSGGPGSGNTIYF
clone size: few; V gene: TRBV5-1; D gene: TRBD1; J gene: TRBJ2-5; CDR3 DNA: TGCGCCAGCAGCCCGGACATGACAGGGAGACGCCAACAAGAGACCCAGTACTTC; CDR3 protein: CASSPDMTGRRQQETQYF
clone size: few; V gene: TRBV5-1; D gene: .; J gene: TRBJ2-3; CDR3 DNA: TGCGCCAGCAGCTTGGATCTAGATACGCAGTATTTT; CDR3 protein: CASSLDLDTQYF
clone size: few; V gene: TRBV10-3; D gene: .; J gene: TRBJ2-1; CDR3 DNA: TGTGCCACCCTGGGAACGGGGAGTAGCTCCTACAATGAGCAGTTCTTC; CDR3 protein: CATLGTGSSSYNEQFF
clone size: many; V gene: TRBV20-1; D gene: .; J gene: TRBJ1-6; CDR3 DNA: TGCAGTGTTCACGGGGGAAGCTCCCTCCACTTT; CDR3 protein: CSVHGGSSLHF
clone size: few; V gene: TRBV12-3/TRBV12-4; D gene: .; J gene: TRBJ2-3; CDR3 DNA: TGTGCCAGCAGTTTTCGCGGGAAAGACACAGATACGCAGTATTTT; CDR3 protein: CASSFRGKDTDTQYF
clone size: .; V gene: TRBV19; D gene: TRBD1; J gene: TRBJ2-1; CDR3 DNA: TGTGCCAGTAGTATACCTTCTTCGGGACAGGCCGGCAATGAGCAGTTCTTC; CDR3 protein: CASSIPSSGQAGNEQFF
clone size: few; V gene: TRBV18; D gene: TRBD1; J gene: TRBJ2-2; CDR3 DNA: TGTGCCAGCTCACCACGCCGCTTGGGACAGCCTTCGAACACCGGGGAGCTGTTTTTT; CDR3 protein: CASSPRRLGQPSNTGELFF
clone size: once; V gene: TRBV7-9; D gene: .; J gene: TRBJ2-4; CDR3 DNA: TGTGCCAGCAGCTTGGGGGATAACATTCAGTACTTC; CDR3 protein: CASSLGDNIQYF
clone size: once; V gene: TRBV30; D gene: .; J gene: TRBJ1-1; CDR3 DNA: TGTGCCTGGACAGTCTACACTGAAGCTTTCTTT; CDR3 protein: CAWTVYTEAFF
clone size: many; V gene: TRBV5-1; D gene: .; J gene: TRBJ1-3; CDR3 DNA: TGCGCCAGCAAACCAGACTCTGGAAACACCATATATTTT; CDR3 protein: CASKPDSGNTIYF
clone size: few; V gene: TRBV20-1; D gene: TRBD1; J gene: TRBJ2-3; CDR3 DNA: TGCAGTGCTAGGGGGACAGGGGTAGATACGCAGTATTTT; CDR3 protein: CSARGTGVDTQYF
clone size: .; V gene: TRBV12-3/TRBV12-4; D gene: TRBD1; J gene: TRBJ1-2; CDR3 DNA: TGTGCCATCTCAGGGGGCGGCTATGGCTACACCTTC; CDR3 protein: CAISGGGYGYTF
clone size: .; V gene: TRBV11-2; D gene: .; J gene: TRBJ2-1; CDR3 DNA: TGTGCCAGCAGCTTAGACATCCGGGGGAACTACAATGAGCAGTTCTTC; CDR3 protein: CASSLDIRGNYNEQFF
clone size: few; V gene: TRBV7-9; D gene: .; J gene: TRBJ1-4; CDR3 DNA: TGTGCCAGCAGCTTCCGGGGAGAGGAAAAACTGTTTTTT; CDR3 protein: CASSFRGEEKLFF
clone size: .; V gene: TRBV7-2; D gene: .; J gene: TRBJ2-1; CDR3 DNA: TGTGCCAGCAGCAACTATAGGGGGGACGCGGGGTTTGGTGAGCAGTTCTTC; CDR3 protein: CASSNYRGDAGFGEQFF
clone size: few; V gene: TRBV7-2; D gene: TRBD2; J gene: TRBJ2-3; CDR3 DNA: TGTGCCACTAAAAGACTAGCGGGGGACAAGGATACGCAGTATTTT; CDR3 protein: CATKRLAGDKDTQYF
clone size: many; V gene: TRBV7-3; D gene: .; J gene: TRBJ2-3; CDR3 DNA: TGTGCCAGCAGCTTAGAGATCACAGATACGCAGTATTTT; CDR3 protein: CASSLEITDTQYF
clone size: few; V gene: TRBV6-1; D gene: .; J gene: TRBJ1-1; CDR3 DNA: TGTGCCAGCAGTGCAGCACCAGGGTATCCCACTGAAGCTTTCTTT; CDR3 protein: CASSAAPGYPTEAFF
clone size: few; V gene: TRBV28; D gene: .; J gene: TRBJ1-4; CDR3 DNA: TGTGCCAGCAGAACCCTCGGGAGGGCAGATGAAAAACTGTTTTTT; CDR3 protein: CASRTLGRADEKLFF
clone size: many; V gene: TRBV4-1; D gene: .; J gene: TRBJ2-3; CDR3 DNA: TGCGCCAGCAGCGGGAGTCCAGATACGCAGTATTTT; CDR3 protein: CASSGSPDTQYF
clone size: many; V gene: TRBV3-2; D gene: .; J gene: TRBJ2-1; CDR3 DNA: TGTGCCAGCAGCAGAGATAGAGTACTAGCGGGGCCTTTGTATTCTAACAATGAGCAGTTCTTC; CDR3 protein: CASSRDRVLAGPLYSNNEQFF
clone size: .; V gene: TRBV12-3/TRBV12-4; D gene: .; J gene: TRBJ1-2; CDR3 DNA: TGTGCCAGCAGCCCGACATCGAACTATGGCTACACCTTC; CDR3 protein: CASSPTSNYGYTF
clone size: .; V gene: TRBV20-1; D gene: .; J gene: TRBJ2-2; CDR3 DNA: TGCAGTGCTAGACCACCTTCGGGACAAAACACCGGGGAGCTGTTTTTT; CDR3 protein: CSARPPSGQNTGELFF
clone size: .; V gene: TRBV7-2; D gene: TRBD2; J gene: TRBJ2-3; CDR3 DNA: TGTGCCAGCAGCTCCGGACTAGCGGGGCCGAGCACAGATACGCAGTATTTT; CDR3 protein: CASSSGLAGPSTDTQYF